These 4 T cell receptor beta chains were all obtained from the same sample, sequenced in a study of identical twins. TCRdb re-called the 5' RACE reads through MiXCR, storing one row per CDR3 protein. This table has roughly 1.6 million distinct CDR3 sequences, less than 35% appearing once. Sequencing was performed on cord blood. The receptors here all came from a newborn girl in good health.

The chain joins TRBV10-1 to TRBJ1-5, with 7 positions matching TRBD1. The CDR3 loop spans 15 amino acids. Germline CDR1 WNHNN, CDR2 SYGVQD (reference sequence). V was clipped by 9 bases and J by 3 bases; unmatched bases: 11. CDR3 sequence reads: CARPSGGSINQPQHF. In nucleotides, the CDR3 is TGCGCCAGACCTTCAGGGGGATCTATCAATCAGCCCCAGCATTTT.

At least ten counts were recorded for this clonotype. The chain carries TRBV28 and TRBJ1-2; D is uncertain. Trimming shortened V by 2 bases and J by 4 bases, and 8 bases separated the two germline ends. Looked up from germline, CDR1 is MDHEN and CDR2 is SYDVKM. The length of the CDR3 is 13 residues. CDR3 DNA sequence: TGTGCCAGCAGTTTAAGGACTCGCTATGGCTACACCTTC. Translating gives CASSLRTRYGYTF.

This clonotype turned up a few times. The rearrangement uses TRBV20-1 and TRBJ2-1; 9 bases are a match to TRBD2. Judging by the DNA end, TRBJ2-7 fits better; the J call may be wrong. Germline V CDR1 and CDR2: DFQATT, SNEGSKA (reference sequence). The CDR3 length is 15 residues. The CDR3 here is CSARPGTSSYNEQYF. CDR3 coding DNA: TGCAGTGCTAGACCCGGGACTAGCTCCTACAATGAGCAGTACTTC.

This chain links TRBV3-1 with TRBJ2-1; no definite D call. Germline V lookup: CDR1 LGHDT, CDR2 YNNKEL (reference sequence). V was trimmed by 3 bases and J by 10 bases, leaving 10 bases between them. The CDR3 has 12 amino acids. This CDR3 is CASSHLVMEQFF. The CDR3 nucleotides read TGTGCCAGCAGCCACCTAGTAATGGAGCAGTTCTTC.